This is a list of T cell receptor beta chains from one sample in a study of blood T cell repertoires in COVID-19. This table comes from immunoSEQ multiplex PCR, and its TCRdb copy is limited to in-frame clones, with some not included. The sample carries some 350,000 clones, under 95% recorded once. The sequencing input was peripheral blood. The source is a woman under 30 who had recovered from COVID-19. Both conserved end residues are part of each CDR3. The D gene is left open where the match is weak. A clone size is listed for some rows: how often the clone was seen (once, few, many), or a class if it is expanded.

J gene | CDR3 length | clone size | D gene | V gene | CDR3 protein | CDR3 DNA
TRBJ1-2 | 14 | - | TRBD1 | TRBV29-1 | CSEAGLTGAGGYTF | TGCAGCGAGGCGGGGTTGACAGGGGCAGGTGGCTACACCTTC
TRBJ2-3 | 16 | - | TRBD2 | TRBV6-6 | CASRHRLAVSTDTQYF | TGTGCCAGCAGACACCGACTAGCGGTTAGCACAGATACGCAGTATTTT
TRBJ1-5 | 13 | - | - | TRBV29-1 | CSVYEGHSTAQHF | TGCAGCGTTTACGAGGGACACTCCACAGCCCAGCATTTT
TRBJ1-1 | 13 | once | TRBD1 | TRBV4-3 | CASSQDKGATAFF | TGCGCCAGCAGCCAAGATAAGGGGGCAACGGCTTTCTTT
TRBJ1-2 | 13 | - | - | TRBV21-1 | CASRERRGGGYTF | TGTGCCAGCAGAGAACGAAGGGGAGGTGGCTACACCTTC
TRBJ2-1 | 16 | - | TRBD2 | TRBV5-4 | CASSLGLAGLYNEQFF | TGTGCCAGCAGCCTAGGACTAGCGGGATTATACAATGAGCAGTTCTTC
TRBJ2-1 | 14 | - | - | TRBV11-2 | CASSALSSYNEQFF | TGTGCCAGCAGCGCCCTCAGCTCCTACAATGAGCAGTTCTTC
TRBJ1-5 | 18 | once | TRBD1 | TRBV4-3 | CASSQWTGGVYSNQPQHF | TGCGCCAGCAGCCAATGGACAGGGGGGGTCTATAGCAATCAGCCCCAGCATTTT
TRBJ1-4 | 14 | - | - | TRBV19 | CASSILGSREKLFF | TGTGCCAGTAGTATACTCGGGAGCCGTGAAAAACTGTTTTTT
TRBJ1-1 | 17 | - | - | TRBV11-2 | CASSPMRQRSLNTEAFF | TGTGCCAGCAGCCCGATGCGACAGAGATCCTTGAACACTGAAGCTTTCTTT
TRBJ2-2 | 12 | once | - | TRBV12-3/TRBV12-4 | CASLRAPGELFF | TGTGCCAGCCTGCGGGCTCCCGGGGAGCTGTTTTTT
TRBJ2-1 | 15 | - | - | TRBV19 | CASILTTVGHNEQFF | TGTGCCAGTATTCTGACCACGGTGGGCCACAATGAGCAGTTCTTC
TRBJ2-2 | 15 | - | - | TRBV5-1 | CASSLGQISTGELFF | TGCGCCAGCAGCTTGGGACAGATAAGCACCGGGGAGCTGTTTTTT
TRBJ2-2 | 16 | - | TRBD2 | TRBV7-2 | CASSLRTSGATGELFF | TGTGCCAGCAGCCTGCGGACTAGCGGGGCGACCGGGGAGCTGTTTTTT
TRBJ2-1 | 14 | - | - | TRBV15 | CATSPRTVYNEQFF | TGTGCCACCAGCCCACGGACAGTTTACAATGAGCAGTTCTTC
TRBJ1-2 | 19 | - | - | TRBV10-3 | CAISFRGGENRAINYGYTF | TGTGCCATCAGTTTTAGGGGTGGGGAAAATAGGGCCATAAACTATGGCTACACCTTC
TRBJ2-1 | 16 | - | TRBD2 | TRBV5-1 | CASSLAGGRAGNEQFF | TGCGCCAGCAGCTTGGCGGGCGGGAGGGCCGGGAATGAGCAGTTCTTC
TRBJ2-1 | 18 | - | - | TRBV5-1 | CASSQITGSSAGVVEQFF | TGCGCCAGCAGCCAAATAACAGGGTCTTCGGCGGGAGTGGTTGAGCAGTTCTTC
TRBJ1-3 | 16 | - | - | TRBV15 | CATSRVAPDRGNTIYF | TGTGCCACCAGCAGAGTTGCCCCCGACAGGGGAAACACCATATATTTT
TRBJ2-1 | 15 | - | TRBD1 | TRBV25-1 | CASSEPTGRNNEQFF | TGTGCCAGCAGTGAACCGACAGGGCGAAACAATGAGCAGTTCTTC
TRBJ2-1 | 15 | once | - | TRBV9 | CASSVVADYYNEQFF | TGTGCCAGCAGCGTAGTTGCGGACTACTACAATGAGCAGTTCTTC
TRBJ1-2 | 15 | - | - | TRBV5-1 | CASKGTPRPEYGYTF | TGCGCCAGTAAGGGGACTCCCCGACCGGAGTATGGCTACACCTTC
TRBJ2-1 | 15 | - | - | TRBV11-3 | CASSSTTVSYNEQFF | TGTGCCAGCAGCTCGACGACAGTCTCCTACAATGAGCAGTTCTTC
TRBJ1-1 | 16 | - | TRBD1 | TRBV7-2 | CASSRGQGYWNTEAFF | TGTGCCAGCAGCAGAGGACAGGGATACTGGAACACTGAAGCTTTCTTT
TRBJ2-1 | 14 | - | - | TRBV7-9 | CASSVHRDRNEQFF | TGTGCCAGCAGCGTACACAGGGACCGCAATGAGCAGTTCTTC
TRBJ2-1 | 17 | - | TRBD2 | TRBV9 | CASSVDPSGHSYNEQFF | TGTGCCAGCAGCGTAGATCCTAGCGGACACTCCTACAATGAGCAGTTCTTC
TRBJ1-1 | 14 | - | - | TRBV5-8 | CASSPFAGDTEAFF | TGTGCCAGCAGCCCGTTTGCGGGGGACACTGAAGCTTTCTTT
TRBJ2-2 | 15 | once | - | TRBV21-1 | CASSKTGMSTGELFF | TGTGCCAGCAGCAAGACAGGGATGAGCACCGGGGAGCTGTTTTTT
TRBJ1-1 | 13 | - | - | TRBV29-1 | CSGVRGPGTEAFF | TGCAGTGGGGTGCGGGGACCGGGCACTGAAGCTTTCTTT
TRBJ2-2 | 17 | - | - | TRBV4-3 | CASSQDSLQGGPGELFF | TGCGCCAGCAGCCAAGATTCCCTCCAAGGGGGTCCCGGGGAGCTGTTTTTT
TRBJ2-1 | 12 | - | - | TRBV12-3/TRBV12-4 | CASSPTPGEQFF | TGTGCCAGCAGTCCGACTCCCGGTGAGCAGTTCTTC
TRBJ2-3 | 16 | - | TRBD2 | TRBV25-1 | CASSSLAGGPGDTQYF | TGTGCCAGCAGTAGCCTAGCGGGAGGCCCCGGAGATACGCAGTATTTT
TRBJ1-2 | 15 | - | - | TRBV19 | CASSMGVNSNYGYTF | TGTGCCAGTAGTATGGGCGTGAACTCTAACTATGGCTACACCTTC